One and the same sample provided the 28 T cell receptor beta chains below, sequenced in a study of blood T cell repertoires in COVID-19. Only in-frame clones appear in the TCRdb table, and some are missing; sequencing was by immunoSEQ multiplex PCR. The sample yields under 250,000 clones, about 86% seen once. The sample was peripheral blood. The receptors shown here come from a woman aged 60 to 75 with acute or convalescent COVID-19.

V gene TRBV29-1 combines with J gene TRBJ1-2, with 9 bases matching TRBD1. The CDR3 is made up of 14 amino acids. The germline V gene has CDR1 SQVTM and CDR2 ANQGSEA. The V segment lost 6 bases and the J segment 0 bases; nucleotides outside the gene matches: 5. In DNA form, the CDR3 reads TGCAGCGTAAAAACAGGGGGCGCTAACTATGGCTACACCTTC. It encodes CSVKTGGANYGYTF.

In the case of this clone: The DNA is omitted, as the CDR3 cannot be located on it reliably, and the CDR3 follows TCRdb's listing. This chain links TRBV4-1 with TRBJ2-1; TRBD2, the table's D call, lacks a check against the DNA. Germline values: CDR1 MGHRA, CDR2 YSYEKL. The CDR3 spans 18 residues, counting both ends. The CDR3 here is CASSEDPSGQGGKNEQFF.

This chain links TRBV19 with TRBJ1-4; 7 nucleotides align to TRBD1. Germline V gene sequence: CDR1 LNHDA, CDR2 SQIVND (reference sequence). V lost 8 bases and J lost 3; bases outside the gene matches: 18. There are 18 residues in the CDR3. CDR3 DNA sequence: TGTGCCAGTGAGACCGGGACAGAAATCCGTACGGCTAATGAAAAACTGTTTTTT. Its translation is CASETGTEIRTANEKLFF.

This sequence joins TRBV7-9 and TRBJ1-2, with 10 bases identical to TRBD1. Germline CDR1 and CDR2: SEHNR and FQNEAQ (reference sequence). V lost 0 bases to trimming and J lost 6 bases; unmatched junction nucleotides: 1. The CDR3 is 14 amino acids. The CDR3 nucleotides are TGTGCCAGCAGCTTAGCCGGGACAGGGGATGGCTACACCTTC. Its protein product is CASSLAGTGDGYTF.

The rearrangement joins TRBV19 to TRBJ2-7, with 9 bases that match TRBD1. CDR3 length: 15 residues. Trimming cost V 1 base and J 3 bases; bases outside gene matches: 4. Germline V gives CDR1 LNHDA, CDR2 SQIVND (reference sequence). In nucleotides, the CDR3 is TGTGCCAGTAGTATAGCAGGACAGGGGATCTACGAGCAGTACTTC. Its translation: CASSIAGQGIYEQYF.

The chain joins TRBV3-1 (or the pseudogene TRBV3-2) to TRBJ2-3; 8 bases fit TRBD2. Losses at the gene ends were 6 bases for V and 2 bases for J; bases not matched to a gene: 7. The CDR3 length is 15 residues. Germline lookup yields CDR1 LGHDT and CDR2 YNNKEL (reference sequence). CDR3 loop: CASRSGGAYTDTQYF. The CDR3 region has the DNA TGTGCCAGCAGGTCGGGGGGGGCCTACACAGATACGCAGTATTTT.

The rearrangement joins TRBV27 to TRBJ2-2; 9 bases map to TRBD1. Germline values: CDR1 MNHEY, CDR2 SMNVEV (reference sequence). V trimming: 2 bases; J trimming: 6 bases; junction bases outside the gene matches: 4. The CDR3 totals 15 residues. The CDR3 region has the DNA TGTGCCAGCAGTTTACGACAGGGGGGTCCCGGGGAGCTGTTTTTT. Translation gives CASSLRQGGPGELFF.

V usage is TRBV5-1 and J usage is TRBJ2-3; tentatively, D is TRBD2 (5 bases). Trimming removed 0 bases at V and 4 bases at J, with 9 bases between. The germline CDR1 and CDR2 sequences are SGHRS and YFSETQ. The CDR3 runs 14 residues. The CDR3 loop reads CASSLAKAADTQYF. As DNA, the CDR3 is TGCGCCAGCAGCTTGGCCAAAGCGGCAGATACGCAGTATTTT.

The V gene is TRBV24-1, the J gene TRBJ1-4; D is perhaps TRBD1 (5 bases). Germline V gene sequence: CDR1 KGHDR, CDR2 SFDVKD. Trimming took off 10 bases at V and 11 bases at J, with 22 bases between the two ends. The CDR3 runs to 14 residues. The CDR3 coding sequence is TGTGCCACGCACCCGACAGTTCTGGTAGTGAAACTGTTTTTT. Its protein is CATHPTVLVVKLFF.

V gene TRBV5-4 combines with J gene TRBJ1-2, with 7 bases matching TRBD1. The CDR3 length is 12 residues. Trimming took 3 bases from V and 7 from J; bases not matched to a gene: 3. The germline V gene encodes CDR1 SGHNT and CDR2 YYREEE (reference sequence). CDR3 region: CASSSDRSGYTF. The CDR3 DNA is TGTGCCAGCAGCTCGGACAGGTCTGGCTACACCTTC.

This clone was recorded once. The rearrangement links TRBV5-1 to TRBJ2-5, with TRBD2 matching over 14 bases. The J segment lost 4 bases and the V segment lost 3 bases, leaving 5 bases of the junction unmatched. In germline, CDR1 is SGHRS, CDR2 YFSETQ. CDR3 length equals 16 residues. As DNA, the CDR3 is TGCGCCAGCAGCTCCGGGACTAGCGGGGGTGGAGAGACCCAGTACTTC. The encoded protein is CASSSGTSGGGETQYF.

The DNA of the CDR3 is TGCGCCAGCACTACGGGAGCAGCCTTGAACACTGAAGCTTTCTTT. The encoded protein is CASTTGAALNTEAFF. J is TRBJ1-1 and V is TRBV5-1; unclear D gene. This CDR3 comprises 15 residues. V lost 6 bases, J lost 0 bases, and 15 bases lay in between. The germline gives CDR1 SGHRS, CDR2 YFSETQ.

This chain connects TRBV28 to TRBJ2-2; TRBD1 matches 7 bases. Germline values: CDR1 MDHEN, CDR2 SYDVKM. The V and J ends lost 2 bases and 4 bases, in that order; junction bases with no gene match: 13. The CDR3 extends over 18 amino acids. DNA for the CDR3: TGTGCCAGCAGTTTACCAACGGGACAGCCCTCGGGCACCGGGGAGCTGTTTTTT. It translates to CASSLPTGQPSGTGELFF.

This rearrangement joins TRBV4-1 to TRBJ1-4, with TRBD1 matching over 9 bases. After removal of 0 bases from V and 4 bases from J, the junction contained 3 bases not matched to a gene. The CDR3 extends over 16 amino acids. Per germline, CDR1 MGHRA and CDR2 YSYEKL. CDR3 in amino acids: CASSQDGTGNNEKLFF. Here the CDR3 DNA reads TGCGCCAGCAGCCAAGATGGGACAGGGAATAATGAAAAACTGTTTTTT.

Here the CDR3 reads CATSRGTGQVNQETQYF. The CDR3 DNA reads as TGTGCCACCAGCAGAGGAACGGGACAGGTGAACCAAGAGACCCAGTACTTC. The rearrangement links TRBV15 to TRBJ2-5; TRBD1 matches 8 bases. The V and J ends lost 1 base and 0 bases, in that order; junction bases with no gene match: 7. CDR1 is LNHNV, CDR2 YYDKDF, per germline (reference sequence). This CDR3 has 17 amino acids.

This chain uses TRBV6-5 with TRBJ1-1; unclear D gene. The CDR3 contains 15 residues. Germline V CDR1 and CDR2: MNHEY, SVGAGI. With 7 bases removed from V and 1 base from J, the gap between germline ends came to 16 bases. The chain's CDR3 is CASTLHKRGNTEAFF. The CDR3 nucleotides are TGTGCCAGCACCCTACACAAAAGAGGGAACACTGAAGCTTTCTTT.

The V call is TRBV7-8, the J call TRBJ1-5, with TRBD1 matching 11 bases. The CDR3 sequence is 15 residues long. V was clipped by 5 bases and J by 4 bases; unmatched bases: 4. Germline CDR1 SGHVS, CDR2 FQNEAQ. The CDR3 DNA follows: TGTGCCAGCAGCAGGGGACAGGGGGTTAATCAGCCCCAGCATTTT. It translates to CASSRGQGVNQPQHF.

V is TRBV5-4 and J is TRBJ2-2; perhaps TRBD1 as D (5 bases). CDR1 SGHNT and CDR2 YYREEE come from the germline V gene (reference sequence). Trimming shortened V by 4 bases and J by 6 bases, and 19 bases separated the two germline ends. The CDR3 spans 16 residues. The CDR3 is CASSPGFPRSSGELFF. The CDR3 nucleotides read TGTGCCAGCAGCCCAGGGTTCCCGAGATCGTCCGGGGAGCTGTTTTTT. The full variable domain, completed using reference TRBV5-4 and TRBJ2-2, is ETGVTQSPTHLIKTRGQQVTLRCSSQSGHNTVSWYQQALGQGPQFIFQYYREEENGRGNFPPRFSGLQFPNYSSELNVNALELDDSALYLCASSPGFPRSSGELFFGEGSRLTVL.

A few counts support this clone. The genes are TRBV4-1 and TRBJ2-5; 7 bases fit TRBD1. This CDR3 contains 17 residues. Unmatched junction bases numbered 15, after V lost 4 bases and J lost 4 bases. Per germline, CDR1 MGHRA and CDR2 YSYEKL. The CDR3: CASSRDPSPSGGETQYF. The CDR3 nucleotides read TGCGCCAGCAGCCGGGACCCGTCGCCCTCAGGGGGAGAGACCCAGTACTTC.

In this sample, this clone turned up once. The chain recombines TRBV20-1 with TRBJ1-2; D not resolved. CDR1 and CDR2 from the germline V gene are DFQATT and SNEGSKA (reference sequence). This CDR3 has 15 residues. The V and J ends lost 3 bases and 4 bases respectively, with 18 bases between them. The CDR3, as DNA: TGCAGTGCTAGTCGAGCCCTCTTAGCCGGCTATGGCTACACCTTC. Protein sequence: CSASRALLAGYGYTF.

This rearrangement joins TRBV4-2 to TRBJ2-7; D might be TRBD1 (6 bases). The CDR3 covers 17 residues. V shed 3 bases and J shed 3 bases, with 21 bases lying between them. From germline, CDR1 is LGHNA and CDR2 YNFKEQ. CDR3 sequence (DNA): TGTGCCAGCAGCCAGGAAATTTCCGGACAGCGATACTACGAGCAGTACTTC. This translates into CASSQEISGQRYYEQYF.

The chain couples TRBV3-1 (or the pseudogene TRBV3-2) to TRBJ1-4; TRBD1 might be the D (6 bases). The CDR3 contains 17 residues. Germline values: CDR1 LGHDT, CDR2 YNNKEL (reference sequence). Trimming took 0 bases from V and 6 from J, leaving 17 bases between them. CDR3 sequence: CASSQDPLARGDEKLFF. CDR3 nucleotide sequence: TGTGCCAGCAGCCAAGACCCCCTGGCCAGGGGCGATGAAAAACTGTTTTTT.

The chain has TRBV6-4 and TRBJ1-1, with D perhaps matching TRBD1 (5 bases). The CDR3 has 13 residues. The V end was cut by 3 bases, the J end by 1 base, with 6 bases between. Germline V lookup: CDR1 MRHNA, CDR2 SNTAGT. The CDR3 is CASSETGNTEAFF. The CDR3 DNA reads TGTGCCAGCAGTGAAACAGGGAACACTGAAGCTTTCTTT.

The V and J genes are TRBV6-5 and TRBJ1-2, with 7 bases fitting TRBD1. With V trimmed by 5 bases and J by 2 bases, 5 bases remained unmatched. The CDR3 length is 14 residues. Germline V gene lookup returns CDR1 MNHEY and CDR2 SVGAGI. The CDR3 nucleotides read TGTGCCAGCAGTCGCGAGACAGGGAACTATGGCTACACCTTC. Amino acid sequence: CASSRETGNYGYTF.

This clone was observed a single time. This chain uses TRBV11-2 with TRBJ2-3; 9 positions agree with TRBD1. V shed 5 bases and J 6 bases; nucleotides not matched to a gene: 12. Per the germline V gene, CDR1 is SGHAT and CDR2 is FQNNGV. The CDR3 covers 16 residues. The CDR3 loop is CASSRDRGGSVDTQYF. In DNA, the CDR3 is TGTGCCAGCAGCAGAGACAGGGGGGGATCTGTTGATACGCAGTATTTT.

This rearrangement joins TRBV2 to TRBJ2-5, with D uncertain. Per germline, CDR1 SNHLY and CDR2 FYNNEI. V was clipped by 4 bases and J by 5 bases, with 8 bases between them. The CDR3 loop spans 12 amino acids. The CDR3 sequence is CASSGPSETQYF. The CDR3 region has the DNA TGTGCCAGCAGTGGTCCCTCGGAGACCCAGTACTTC.

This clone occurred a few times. The CDR3 loop reads CASRRQGGNQPQHF. CDR3 sequence (DNA): TGTGCCAGCAGACGACAGGGGGGCAATCAGCCCCAGCATTTT. The V and J genes are TRBV28 and TRBJ1-5; 9 bases fit TRBD1. The CDR3 is 14 amino acids. Trimming took 6 bases from V and 2 from J; bases not matched to a gene: 2. Germline CDR1 and CDR2: MDHEN and SYDVKM.

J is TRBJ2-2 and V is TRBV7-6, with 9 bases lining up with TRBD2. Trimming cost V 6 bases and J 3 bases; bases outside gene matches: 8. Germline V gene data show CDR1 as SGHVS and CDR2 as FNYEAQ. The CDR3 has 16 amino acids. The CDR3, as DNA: TGTGCCAGCAGGGCTATAGCGGGGGTCGACACCGGGGAGCTGTTTTTT. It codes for CASRAIAGVDTGELFF.